The TCR beta chain under discussion was sequenced for a study of low-dose radiotherapy and immunotherapy resistance in tumors (dated by TCRdb to about 2022). A note on the overall study: Patients in Cohort 1 were given 0.5 Gy per fraction every 2 weeks, and the prescribed total PTV dose was 6.5 Gy. Cohort 2 received 1 Gy per fraction every two weeks, with a total of 13 Gy over 26 weeks. Nivolumab and ipilimumab were both given intravenously, with nivolumab at a 240 mg flat dose every two weeks and ipilimumab at 1 mg/kg every six weeks. Cyclophosphamide 200 mg/m2 was given intravenously every two weeks, one day before each radiation and immunotherapy administration. Patients took aspirin 300 mg orally once daily for four cycles, starting on cycle 1 day 1. The trial did not randomize participants into treatment groups. The translational analysis covered eight patients: three from the first dose cohort and the first five from the second dose cohort.

Sample time point, as interpreted from the label and publication: after trial treatment. The treatment or condition tag for this specimen amounts to: LDRT plus nivolumab, ipilimumab, low-dose cyclophosphamide and aspirin (RACIN trial). Donors were enrolled in RACIN, a single-arm phase I dose-escalation trial combining nivolumab, ipilimumab, aspirin, low-dose cyclophosphamide and low-dose radiotherapy. Patients with advanced, TIL-negative solid tumors were considered eligible. This clonotype was detected ten times or more. The antigen it recognizes is unknown. Per-base qualities were not stored, and no clone one base away is much larger. Sequencer: Illumina HiSeq 2500. First-strand cDNA was synthesized using Superscript III and a set of TRAV- and TRBV-specific primers, so that both TCRalpha and TCRbeta chains were covered. TCRs were amplified with Phusion for around 20 PCR cycles using a constant-region primer together with the adapter attached to the V primers. Amplification of the isolated mRNA was done with the MessageAmp II aRNA Amplification Kit, which involved an approximately 15-hour in vitro transcription at 37 degrees C. The Dynabeads mRNA DIRECT Purification Kit was used to isolate the mRNA for TCR sequencing. Indexed Illumina adapters were added in a second roughly 23-cycle Phusion PCR, and the resulting products were purified with AMPure XP beads. The authors' pipeline ran thus. Custom Perl scripts were used to pool TCR sequences that encoded the same protein, to remove out-of-frame sequences, and to calculate the abundance of each clonotype. The analysis excluded TCR sequences that were supported by just one read. Repertoire metrics included Shannon entropy, Gini index, clonality, richness, and frequency of TCRs shared between repertoires. The raw public data were reprocessed by TCRdb itself: fastp quality trimming at Q25, MiXCR clonotype calling, in-frame beta chains only. Every distinct CDR3 protein forms one entry, paired with its most common genes and DNA. The V and J calls come from TCRdb's annotation, not from the publication. The sample records more than 50,000 distinct CDR3 sequences, 23% of which are singletons. The top ten constitute under 7% of the sample.

The CDR3 covers 14 residues, taking in both the cysteine and the phenylalanine. Only CDR3 DNA is held: 42 bases, read in frame from base 1. Based on the germline V gene, the CDR1 and CDR2 sequences are MNHEY and SVGEGT. Unmatched junction bases come to 8, with V trimmed by 10 bases and J by 7 bases. The rearranged segments are TRBV6-2 or TRBV6-3 and TRBJ1-5, with 12 middle bases fitting TRBD1. The sample here was PBMCs, taken after low-dose radiotherapy plus immunotherapy. This TCR came from a male donor with prostate cancer. The nucleotide sequence is given as TGTGCCACCGGGCCGGGACAGGGGGCCCAGCCCCAGCATTTT. The translation is CATGPGQGAQPQHF.